This T cell receptor beta chain stems from a study of response to subunit inactivated influenza vaccine. Study results and caveats: There was a suggestion from the authors that each seasonal influenza vaccination recruits few new T cells.

Germline CDR1 reads MNHEY; CDR2 reads SVGAGI. V was cut by 2 bases and J by 6 bases, with 15 bases left in between. The CDR3 contains 15 residues. This clonotype was observed at least ten times. Its target is unknown. TCRdb used MiXCR to reprocess the RT-PCR reads, holding one entry per CDR3 protein. The sample holds about 570,000 distinct CDR3 sequences, approximately 12% seen once. J is TRBJ2-3 and V is TRBV6-5, with D uncertain. Sequences were derived from PBMCs from blood, sampled on the day of vaccination. The receptor's source is a man aged 45-65 years who received an inactivated influenza vaccine. In DNA form, the CDR3 reads TGTGCCAGCAGTTACGAGCAGTTAAAAGGGGATACGCAGTATTTT. Residues: CASSYEQLKGDTQYF.